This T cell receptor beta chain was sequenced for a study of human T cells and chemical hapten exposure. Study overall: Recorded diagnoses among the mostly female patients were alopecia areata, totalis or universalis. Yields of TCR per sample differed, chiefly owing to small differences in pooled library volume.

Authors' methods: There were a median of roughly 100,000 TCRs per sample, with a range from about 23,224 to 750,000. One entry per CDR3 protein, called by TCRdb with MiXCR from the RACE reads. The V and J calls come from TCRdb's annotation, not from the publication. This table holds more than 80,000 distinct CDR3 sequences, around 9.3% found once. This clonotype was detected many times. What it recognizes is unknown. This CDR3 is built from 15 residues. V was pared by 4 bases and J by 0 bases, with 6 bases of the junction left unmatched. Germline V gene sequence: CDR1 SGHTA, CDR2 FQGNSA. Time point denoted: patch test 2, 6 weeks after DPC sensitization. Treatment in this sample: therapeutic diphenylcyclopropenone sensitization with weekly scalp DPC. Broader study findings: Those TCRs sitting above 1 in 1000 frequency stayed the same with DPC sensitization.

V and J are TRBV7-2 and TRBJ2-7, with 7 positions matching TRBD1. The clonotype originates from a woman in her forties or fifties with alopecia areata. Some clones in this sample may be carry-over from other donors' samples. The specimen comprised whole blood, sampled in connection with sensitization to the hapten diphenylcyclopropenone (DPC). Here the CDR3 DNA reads TGTGCCAGCAGCTCCGGGACAGCTTACTCCTACGAGCAGTACTTC. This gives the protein CASSSGTAYSYEQYF. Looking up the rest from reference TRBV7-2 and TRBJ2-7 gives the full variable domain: GAGVSQSPSNKVTEKGKDVELRCDPISGHTALYWYRQSLGQGLEFLIYFQGNSAPDKSGLPSDRFSAERTGGSVSTLTIQRTQQEDSAVYLCASSSGTAYSYEQYFGPGTRLTVT.